Here is one TCR beta chain with its context. The specificity of this receptor is unknown. No much larger clonotype is one base removed from it; base qualities were not supplied. The CDR3 numbers 16 residues from cysteine through phenylalanine. The only DNA kept is the CDR3, 48 bases in frame from the first base. The germline V gene encodes CDR1 SGHKS and CDR2 YYEKEE (reference sequence). V gives up 0 bases and J gives up 7 bases, and the segment between their germline ends measures 14 bases. Enrolling through a virtual design, the prospective study's participants ranged in age from roughly 18 to 89 years and lived across 20 to 25 United States geographic areas. Cohort assignment in the prospective study relied on participant-reported clinical history from a screening survey and a study questionnaire. In the prospective study, mobile phlebotomists collected whole blood, serum and a nasopharyngeal or oropharyngeal swab from each participant. Participants in the prospective study had the option to provide additional blood draws and questionnaires over an approximately 2-month period. Before DNA extraction, prospective study blood samples were shipped either frozen or at room temperature.

TCRbeta CDR3 regions were amplified from genomic DNA by means of the immunoSEQ Assay, a bias-controlled multiplex PCR. The authors processed their data as follows. Nucleated cell counts per sample were estimated from amplification of reference gene primers within the assay. Sequence reads were collapsed and filtered to measure the absolute abundance of every unique TCRbeta CDR3 rearrangement. For each sample, productive Simpson clonality was calculated as the square root of Simpson's diversity index over productive rearrangements. In its TCRdb copy, this immuneACCESS table keeps in-frame sequences only and misses some clones. Where compared with another copy, unresolved V genes explain less than half of these, and the others have no known cause. The DNA was the basis for D and trimming; V, J and clone size are from that table. In this sample the table shows about 160,000 clones, around four fifths of which occur a single time. About 4% of the sample is held by the ten biggest clonotypes.

These data are taken from a study of blood T cell repertoires in COVID-19 (dated by TCRdb to about 2020). A note on the overall study: Samples covering the acute and convalescent phases of COVID-19 were provided by collaborators in the United States, Italy and Spain. The samples were drawn from two sources: the first 160 participants of the ongoing ImmuneRACE study, and 1,000 to 1,500 subjects contributed by 6 global collaborators. Subjects who had been exposed to COVID-19, were actively infected with it, or had recovered from it provided the deeply sampled blood TCRbeta repertoires that made up the dataset. The material from the prospective study consisted of cDNA or gDNA derived from T cells, B-cell-depleted T cells, or PBMCs. Where available, HLA class I and class II types were obtained from metadata supplied by the sample provider rather than from assay-based typing. The repertoires were made available in a free public database intended to serve as a resource for research on the immune response to SARS-CoV-2. A de-identified subject ID, COVID-19 status, age in years and sex were almost always included in the sample metadata. Study-level results and caveats: The amount of clinical and demographic metadata varied by source and participant and was provided uncurated.

The clonotype was recovered from a woman in her fifties or sixties in a cohort exposed to, infected with or recovered from COVID-19 (not recorded which). The rearranged segments are TRBV5-5 and TRBJ1-6, with TRBD1 tentatively as D gene (6 bases match). Sequenced sample: PBMCs or T cells enriched from blood (not recorded which). In nucleotide form, the sequence is TGTGCCAGCAGCTTGGGCGCAGGGGCGCGGAATTCACCCCTCCACTTT. It is translated as CASSLGAGARNSPLHF. Reference TRBV5-5 and TRBJ1-6 proteins supply the regions before and after the CDR3; the full variable domain is: DAGVTQSPTHLIKTRGQQVTLRCSPISGHKSVSWYQQVLGQGPQFIFQYYEKEERGRGNFPDRFSARQFPNYSSELNVNALLLGDSALYLCASSLGAGARNSPLHFGNGTRLTVT.